This T cell receptor beta chain was obtained from a study of OX40 agonist ivuxolimab in advanced cancers. Study-level information: Ivuxolimab doses were 0.01, 0.1, 0.3, 1.5, 3 or 10 mg/kg every 2 weeks. Previous treatment with anti-PD-1, anti-PD-L1 or anti-CTLA-4 therapy was allowed; 35% to 50% had received some. Partial responses, seen in three patients, involved one hepatocellular carcinoma and two cutaneous melanomas. Findings of the study overall: Antigen specificity remained undetermined for the expanded peripheral T cells.

Regarding this clone: Its cognate antigen is unknown.

Method: immunoSEQ multiplex PCR; TCRdb's copy keeps in-frame clones and lacks some. The sample holds around 70,000 clones; 75% to 95% are singletons and the top ten take roughly 1%. This receptor was taken from an adult with an advanced solid tumor such as melanoma, head and neck, liver or kidney cancer. Sequencing was performed on CD4+ or CD8+ T cells sorted from blood, taken in a trial of the OX40 agonist ivuxolimab.

The CDR3 nucleotides read TGCGCCAGCAGTCGCCCGTCCAGGGGGTCCTACGAGCAGTACTTC. This encodes CASSRPSRGSYEQYF. The chain has TRBV23-1 and TRBJ2-5, with TRBD1 matching over 7 bases. The closer fit of TRBJ2-7 to the DNA end suggests the J call may be wrong. TRBV23-1 is an open reading frame whose function is uncertain. The CDR3 runs to 15 residues.